One sample yielded the 9 T cell receptor beta chains listed below, sequenced in a study of human T cells and chemical hapten exposure. One entry per CDR3 protein results from TCRdb running MiXCR on the RACE reads. The sample yields about 55,000 distinct CDR3 sequences, 9.9% seen once. Time point of the sample: patch test 2, 6 weeks after DPC sensitization. Treatment reported: therapeutic diphenylcyclopropenone sensitization with weekly scalp DPC. The sequencing used whole blood, collected in connection with sensitization to the hapten diphenylcyclopropenone (DPC). Receptors were obtained from a woman aged 45-65 years with alopecia areata. Some clones in this sample may be carry-over from other donors' samples.

The genes are TRBV29-1 and TRBJ2-7; 8 bases align to TRBD1. The CDR3 spans 12 residues. Germline CDR1 reads SQVTM; CDR2 reads ANQGSEA. V lost 7 bases, J lost 5 bases, and 7 bases stayed unmatched. CDR3 sequence reads: CSAPGQGNEQYF. For the CDR3, the DNA is TGCAGCGCTCCCGGACAGGGAAACGAGCAGTACTTC.

The chain combines TRBV12-3 or TRBV12-4 with TRBJ2-3; 7 bases agree with TRBD2. The CDR3 extends over 13 amino acids. V trimming: 9 bases; J trimming: 1 base; junction bases outside the gene matches: 4. CDR3 nucleotides: TGTGCCAGTGGGGACTATGGCACAGATACGCAGTATTTT. It is translated as CASGDYGTDTQYF.

The chain combines TRBV5-1 with TRBJ2-1; TRBD2 agrees at 14 bases. This CDR3 spans 17 amino acids. J was trimmed by 14 bases and V by 1 base; bases with no gene match: 14. Germline CDR1 and CDR2: SGHRS and YFSETQ. CDR3 nucleotide sequence: TGCGCCAGCAGCTTGAGAGGCCGTGGGACTAGCGGGAGTGTTGAGTTCTTC. This sequence encodes CASSLRGRGTSGSVEFF. The full variable domain, completed using reference TRBV5-1 and TRBJ2-1, is KAGVTQTPRYLIKTRGQQVTLSCSPISGHRSVSWYQQTPGQGLQFLFEYFSETQRNKGNFPGRFSGRQFSNSRSEMNVSTLELGDSALYLCASSLRGRGTSGSVEFFGPGTRLTVL.

The V call is TRBV3-1, the J call TRBJ2-7, with D perhaps TRBD2 (7 bases). Per the germline V gene, CDR1 is LGHDT and CDR2 is YNNKEL (reference sequence). The ends were cut back, 4 bases at V and 3 bases at J, with 16 bases in the middle. The CDR3 is 15 amino acids. The CDR3 here is CASSLPRGGGYEQYF. DNA for the CDR3: TGTGCCAGCAGCCTCCCGAGGGGAGGGGGCTACGAGCAGTACTTC.

This clonotype was seen repeatedly, ten times or more. The V and J genes are TRBV29-1 and TRBJ2-1; 11 bases align to TRBD2. The CDR3 contains 15 residues. The germline V gene encodes CDR1 SQVTM and CDR2 ANQGSEA. The J segment lost 4 bases and the V segment lost 4 bases, leaving 6 bases of the junction unmatched. CDR3 loop: CSVGATSGKYNEQFF. CDR3 in DNA: TGCAGCGTTGGAGCGACTAGCGGGAAGTACAATGAGCAGTTCTTC.

This chain uses TRBV7-7 with TRBJ2-7; D ambiguous. V lost 5 bases to trimming and J lost 3 bases, with 11 bases between them. CDR1 SSHAT and CDR2 FNYEAQ come from the germline V gene (reference sequence). This CDR3 spans 13 amino acids. The CDR3 is CASSQNQDYEQYF. CDR3 nucleotide sequence: TGTGCCAGCAGCCAGAATCAAGACTACGAGCAGTACTTC.

This clonotype has ten or more counts. The genes are TRBV6-1 and TRBJ2-3; 9 bases map to TRBD1. V shed 5 bases and J 3 bases; nucleotides not matched to a gene: 6. CDR1 and CDR2 from the germline V gene are MNHNS and SASEGT. The CDR3 covers 15 residues. The CDR3 sequence: CASSPLTGGTDTQYF. The CDR3 nucleotides are TGTGCCAGCAGTCCTTTGACAGGGGGAACAGATACGCAGTATTTT.

This clonotype appeared many times. J is TRBJ2-1 and V is TRBV5-1; 8 positions agree with TRBD2. V lost 3 bases, J lost 5 bases, and 4 bases stayed unmatched. The CDR3 runs 14 residues. Per the germline V gene, CDR1 is SGHRS and CDR2 is YFSETQ. DNA for the CDR3: TGCGCCAGCAGCTCAATAGCGGGGAACAATGAGCAGTTCTTC. It translates to CASSSIAGNNEQFF.

CDR3 sequence reads: CSASSNQPQHF. The CDR3, as DNA: TGCAGTGCTAGTAGCAATCAGCCCCAGCATTTT. The V call is TRBV20-1, the J call TRBJ1-5, with D hard to call. Germline CDR1 DFQATT, CDR2 SNEGSKA (reference sequence). The CDR3 has 11 residues. V was pared by 3 bases and J by 0 bases, with 0 bases between.